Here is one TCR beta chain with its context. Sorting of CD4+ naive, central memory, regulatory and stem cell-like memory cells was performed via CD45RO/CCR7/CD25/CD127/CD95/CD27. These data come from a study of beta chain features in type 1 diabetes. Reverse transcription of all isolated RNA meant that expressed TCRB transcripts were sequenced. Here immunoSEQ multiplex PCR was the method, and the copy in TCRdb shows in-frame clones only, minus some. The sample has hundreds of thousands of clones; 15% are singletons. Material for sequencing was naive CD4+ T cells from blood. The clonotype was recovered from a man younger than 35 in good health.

The CDR3 protein is CASSSARDRGAEQFF. The CDR3 DNA reads TGTGCCAGCAGTTCGGCCCGGGACAGGGGGGCTGAGCAGTTCTTC. The chain employs TRBV27 and TRBJ2-1, with 11 bases identical to TRBD1. CDR3 size: 15 residues. Looked up from germline, CDR1 is MNHEY and CDR2 is SMNVEV (reference sequence). The J segment lost 9 bases and the V segment lost 4 bases, leaving 8 bases of the junction unmatched.